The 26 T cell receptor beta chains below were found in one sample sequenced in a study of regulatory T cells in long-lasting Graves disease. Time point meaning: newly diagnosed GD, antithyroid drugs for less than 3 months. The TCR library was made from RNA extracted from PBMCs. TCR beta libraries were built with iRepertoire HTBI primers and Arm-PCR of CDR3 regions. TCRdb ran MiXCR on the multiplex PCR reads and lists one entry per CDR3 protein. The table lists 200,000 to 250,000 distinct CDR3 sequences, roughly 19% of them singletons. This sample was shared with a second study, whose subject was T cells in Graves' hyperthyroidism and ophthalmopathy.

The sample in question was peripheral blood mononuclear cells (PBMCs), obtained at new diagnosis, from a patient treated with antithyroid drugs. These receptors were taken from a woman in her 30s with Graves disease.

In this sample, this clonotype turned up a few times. CDR3 protein: CASSYSIAVGISNSPLHF. In DNA form, the CDR3 reads TGTGCCAGCAGTTACTCGATAGCAGTGGGGATATCTAATTCACCCCTCCACTTT. This rearrangement joins TRBV6-5 to TRBJ1-6; D unresolved. Germline V lookup: CDR1 MNHEY, CDR2 SVGAGI. V lost 0 bases, J lost 6 bases, and 18 bases lay in between. This CDR3 contains 18 residues.

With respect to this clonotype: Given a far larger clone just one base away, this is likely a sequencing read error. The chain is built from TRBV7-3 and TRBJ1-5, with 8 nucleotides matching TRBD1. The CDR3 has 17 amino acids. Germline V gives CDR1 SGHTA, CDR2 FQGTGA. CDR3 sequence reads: CASGLGVDRGSNQPQHF. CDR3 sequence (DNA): TGTGCCAGCGGCTTAGGGGTAGACAGGGGTAGCAATCAGCCCCAGCATTTT.

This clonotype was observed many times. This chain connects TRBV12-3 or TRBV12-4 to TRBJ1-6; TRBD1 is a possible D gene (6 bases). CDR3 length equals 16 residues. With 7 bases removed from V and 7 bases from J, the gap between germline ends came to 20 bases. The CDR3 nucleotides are TGTGCCAGCATTTTCGGGGGAGGGGGGAGGAATTCACCCCTCCACTTT. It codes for CASIFGGGGRNSPLHF.

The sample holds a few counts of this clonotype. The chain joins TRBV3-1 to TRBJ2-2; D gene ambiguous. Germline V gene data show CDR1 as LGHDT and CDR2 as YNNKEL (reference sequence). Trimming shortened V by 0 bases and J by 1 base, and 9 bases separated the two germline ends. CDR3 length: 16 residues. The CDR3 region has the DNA TGTGCCAGCAGCCAAGAAGGACGGATGAACACCGGGGAGCTGTTTTTT. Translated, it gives CASSQEGRMNTGELFF.

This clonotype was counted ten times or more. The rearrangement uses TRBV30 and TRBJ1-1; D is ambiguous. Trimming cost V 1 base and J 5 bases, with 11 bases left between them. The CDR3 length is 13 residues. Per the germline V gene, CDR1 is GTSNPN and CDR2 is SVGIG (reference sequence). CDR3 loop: CAWSGASWTEAFF. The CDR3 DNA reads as TGTGCCTGGAGTGGGGCCAGCTGGACTGAAGCTTTCTTT.

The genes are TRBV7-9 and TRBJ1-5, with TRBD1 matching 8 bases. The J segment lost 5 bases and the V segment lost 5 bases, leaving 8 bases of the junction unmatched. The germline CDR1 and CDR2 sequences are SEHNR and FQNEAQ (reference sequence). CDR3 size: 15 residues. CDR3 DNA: TGTGCCAGCAGCCTAGGGACAGGTGCATATCAGCCCCAGCATTTT. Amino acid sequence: CASSLGTGAYQPQHF.

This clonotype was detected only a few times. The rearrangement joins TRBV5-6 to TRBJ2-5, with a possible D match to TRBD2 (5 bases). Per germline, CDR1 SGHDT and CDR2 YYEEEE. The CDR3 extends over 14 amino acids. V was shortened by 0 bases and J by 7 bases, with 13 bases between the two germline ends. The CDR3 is CASSLGPSTRTQYF. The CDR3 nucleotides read TGTGCCAGCAGCTTGGGTCCAAGCACTAGGACCCAGTACTTC.

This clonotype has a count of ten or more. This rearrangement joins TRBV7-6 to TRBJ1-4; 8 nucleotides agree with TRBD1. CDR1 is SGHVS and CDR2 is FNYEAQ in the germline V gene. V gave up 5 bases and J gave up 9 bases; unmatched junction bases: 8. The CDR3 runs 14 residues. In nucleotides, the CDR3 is TGTGCCAGCAGCCCCGAGGGGACAGGCAAAAAACTGTTTTTT. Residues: CASSPEGTGKKLFF. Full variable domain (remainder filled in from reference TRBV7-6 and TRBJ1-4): GAGVSQSPRYKVTKRGQDVALRCDPISGHVSLYWYRQALGQGPEFLTYFNYEAQQDKSGLPNDRFSAERPEGSISTLTIQRTEQRDSAMYRCASSPEGTGKKLFFGSGTQLSVL.

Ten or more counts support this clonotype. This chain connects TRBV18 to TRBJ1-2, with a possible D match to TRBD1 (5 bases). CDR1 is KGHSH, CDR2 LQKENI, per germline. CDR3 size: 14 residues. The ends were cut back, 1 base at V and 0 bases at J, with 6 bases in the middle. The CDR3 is CASSPRTTNYGYTF. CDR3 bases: TGTGCCAGCTCACCACGGACAACTAACTATGGCTACACCTTC.

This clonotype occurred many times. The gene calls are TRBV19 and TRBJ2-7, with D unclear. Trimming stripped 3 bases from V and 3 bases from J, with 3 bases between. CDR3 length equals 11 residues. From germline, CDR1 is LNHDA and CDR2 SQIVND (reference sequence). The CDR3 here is CASSMDYEQYF. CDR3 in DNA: TGTGCCAGTAGTATGGACTACGAGCAGTACTTC.

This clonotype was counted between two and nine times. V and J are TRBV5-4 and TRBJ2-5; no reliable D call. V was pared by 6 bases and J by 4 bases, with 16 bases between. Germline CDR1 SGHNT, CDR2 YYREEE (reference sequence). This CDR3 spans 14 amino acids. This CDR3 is CASTWAPGTETQYF. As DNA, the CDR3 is TGTGCCAGCACTTGGGCTCCGGGCACAGAGACCCAGTACTTC.

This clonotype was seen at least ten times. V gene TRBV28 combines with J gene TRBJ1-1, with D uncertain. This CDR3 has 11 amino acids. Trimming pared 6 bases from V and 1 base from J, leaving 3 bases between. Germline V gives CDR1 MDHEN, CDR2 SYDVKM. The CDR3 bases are TGTGCCAGCAGCGCGAACACTGAAGCTTTCTTT. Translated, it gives CASSANTEAFF.

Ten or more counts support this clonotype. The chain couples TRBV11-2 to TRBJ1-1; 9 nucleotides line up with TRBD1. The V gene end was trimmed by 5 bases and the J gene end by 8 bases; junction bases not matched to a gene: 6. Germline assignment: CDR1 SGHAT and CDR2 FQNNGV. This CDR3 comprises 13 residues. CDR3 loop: CASSRTGDLEAFF. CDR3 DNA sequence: TGTGCCAGCAGCCGGACAGGGGACCTCGAAGCTTTCTTT. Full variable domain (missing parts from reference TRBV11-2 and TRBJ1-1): EAGVAQSPRYKIIEKRQSVAFWCNPISGHATLYWYQQILGQGPKLLIQFQNNGVVDDSQLPKDRFSAERLKGVDSTLKIQPAKLEDSAVYLCASSRTGDLEAFFGQGTRLTVV.

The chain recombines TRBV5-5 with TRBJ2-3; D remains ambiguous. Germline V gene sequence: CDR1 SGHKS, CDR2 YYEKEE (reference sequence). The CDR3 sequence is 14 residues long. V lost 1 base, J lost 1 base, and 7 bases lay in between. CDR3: CASSLYLRTDTQYF. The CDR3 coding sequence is TGTGCCAGCAGCTTGTACCTCCGCACAGATACGCAGTATTTT.

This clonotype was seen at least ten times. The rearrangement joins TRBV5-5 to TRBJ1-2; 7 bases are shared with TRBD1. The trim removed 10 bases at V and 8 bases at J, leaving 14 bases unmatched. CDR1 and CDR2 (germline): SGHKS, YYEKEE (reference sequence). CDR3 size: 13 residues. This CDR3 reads CASPSRGVDGYTF. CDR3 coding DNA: TGTGCCTCTCCGAGCAGGGGGGTTGACGGCTACACCTTC.

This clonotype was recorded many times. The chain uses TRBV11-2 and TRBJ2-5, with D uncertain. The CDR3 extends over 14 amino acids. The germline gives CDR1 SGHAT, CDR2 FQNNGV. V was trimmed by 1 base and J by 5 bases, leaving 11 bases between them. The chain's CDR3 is CASSLGPWTETQYF. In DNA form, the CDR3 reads TGTGCCAGCAGCTTAGGGCCATGGACGGAGACCCAGTACTTC.

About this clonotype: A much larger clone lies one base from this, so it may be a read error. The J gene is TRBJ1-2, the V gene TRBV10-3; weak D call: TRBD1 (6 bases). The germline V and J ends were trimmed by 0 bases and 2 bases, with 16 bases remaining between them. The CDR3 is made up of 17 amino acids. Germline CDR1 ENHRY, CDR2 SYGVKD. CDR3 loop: CAISESPGHRTNYGYTF. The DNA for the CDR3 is TGTGCCATCAGTGAGTCTCCGGGACACCGAACCAACTATGGCTACACCTTC.

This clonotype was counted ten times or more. CDR3 DNA: TGTGCCAGCAGTTTACGGACACCTGCTAACTATGGCTACACCTTC. Encoded protein: CASSLRTPANYGYTF. The genes are TRBV27 and TRBJ1-2, with a possible D match to TRBD1 (5 bases). V was clipped by 2 bases and J by 0 bases, with 10 bases between them. The CDR3 loop spans 15 amino acids. From germline, CDR1 is MNHEY and CDR2 SMNVEV (reference sequence).

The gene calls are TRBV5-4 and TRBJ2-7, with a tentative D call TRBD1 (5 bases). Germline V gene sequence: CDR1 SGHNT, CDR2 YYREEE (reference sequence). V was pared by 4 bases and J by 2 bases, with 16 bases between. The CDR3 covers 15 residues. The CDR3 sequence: CASSPSVADTYEQYF. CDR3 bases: TGTGCCAGCAGCCCTTCAGTGGCGGACACCTACGAGCAGTACTTC.

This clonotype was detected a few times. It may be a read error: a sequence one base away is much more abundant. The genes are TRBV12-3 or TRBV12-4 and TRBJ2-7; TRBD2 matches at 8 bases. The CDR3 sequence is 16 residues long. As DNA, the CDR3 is TGTGCCAGCAGTCAGACGGGACTAGTCCGCCCAGATACGCGGTATTTT. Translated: CASSQTGLVRPDTRYF.

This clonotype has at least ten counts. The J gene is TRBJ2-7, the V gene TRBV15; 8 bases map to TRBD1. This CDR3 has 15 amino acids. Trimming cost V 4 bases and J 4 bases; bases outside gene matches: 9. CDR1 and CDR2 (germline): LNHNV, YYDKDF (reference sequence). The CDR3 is CATSTSGTGQYEQYF. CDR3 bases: TGTGCCACCAGCACATCCGGGACAGGACAGTACGAGCAGTACTTC.

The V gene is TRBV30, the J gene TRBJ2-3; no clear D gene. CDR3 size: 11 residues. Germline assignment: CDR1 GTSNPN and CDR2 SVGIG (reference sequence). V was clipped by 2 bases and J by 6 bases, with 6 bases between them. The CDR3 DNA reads TGTGCCTGGAGTCCCCTCGATACGCAGTATTTT. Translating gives CAWSPLDTQYF.

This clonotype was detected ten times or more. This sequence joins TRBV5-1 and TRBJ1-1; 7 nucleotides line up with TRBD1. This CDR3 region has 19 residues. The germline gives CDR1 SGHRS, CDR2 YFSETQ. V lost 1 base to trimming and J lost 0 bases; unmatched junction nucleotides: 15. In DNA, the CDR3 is TGCGCCAGCAGCTTGAAGGCTAGTGGGACAGCCACCATGAACACTGAAGCTTTCTTT. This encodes CASSLKASGTATMNTEAFF.

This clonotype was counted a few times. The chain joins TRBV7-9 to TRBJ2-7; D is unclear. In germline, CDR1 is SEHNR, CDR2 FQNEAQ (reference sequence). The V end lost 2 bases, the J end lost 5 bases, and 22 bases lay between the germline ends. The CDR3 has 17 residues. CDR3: CASSLRVRAQLGDEQYF. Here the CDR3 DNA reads TGTGCCAGCAGCTTAAGAGTAAGGGCGCAGCTCGGAGACGAGCAGTACTTC.

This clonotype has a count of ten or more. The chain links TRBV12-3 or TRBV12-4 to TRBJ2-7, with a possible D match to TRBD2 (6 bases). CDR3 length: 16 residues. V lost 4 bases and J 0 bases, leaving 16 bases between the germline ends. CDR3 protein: CASSSRGTLRSYEQYF. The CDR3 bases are TGTGCCAGCAGTTCTCGCGGGACCCTCCGCTCCTACGAGCAGTACTTC.

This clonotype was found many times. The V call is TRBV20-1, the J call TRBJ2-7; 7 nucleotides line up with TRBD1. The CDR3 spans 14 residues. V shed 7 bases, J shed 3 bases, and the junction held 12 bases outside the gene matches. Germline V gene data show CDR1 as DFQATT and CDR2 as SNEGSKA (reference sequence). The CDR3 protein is CSVLGWPGGYEQYF. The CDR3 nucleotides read TGCAGTGTTCTAGGGTGGCCAGGGGGCTACGAGCAGTACTTC.